This T cell receptor beta chain comes out of a study of identical twins. Via MiXCR, TCRdb re-called the 5' RACE reads, giving one row per CDR3 protein. The table shows some 250,000 distinct CDR3 sequences, with 6.5% occurring only once. The CDR3 totals 13 residues. Trimming took off 8 bases at V and 1 base at J, with 11 bases between the two ends. From germline, CDR1 is MGHDK and CDR2 SYGVNS. These records were also assigned to another study, of T cells expressing NK-cell markers. That source adds: All TCR beta repertoires analysed originated from sorted CD3+CD56+NKG2C+, CD3+CD56+NKG2C- and CD3+CD56-NKG2C+ T cells.

Sequences were obtained from CD8+ T cells sorted from blood. The chain employs TRBV25-1 and TRBJ2-5; D not resolved. This receptor was taken from a woman aged 18-29 years in good health. The CDR3 DNA reads as TGTGCCAGCCAATCGGACCTCCAAGAGACCCAGTACTTC. It encodes CASQSDLQETQYF.